This TCR beta chain was recorded in a study of T cell clonotyping in hematopoietic cell transplantation. About the study: Recipients' pretransplant samples followed cytoreduction.

Overall study findings and caveats: Pathologically expanded recipient clonotypes increased progressively from day 30 to day 180 as diversity fell. No sorting was done, leaving CD4 and CD8 contributions mixed.

The repertoire was sequenced with immunoSEQ multiplex PCR; TCRdb's copy has only in-frame clones and lacks some. The sample records fewer than 50,000 clones, approximately 84% being singletons. Noted time point: recipient sample about 28 days before transplant, after cytoreduction. Details on this clone: Antigen unknown.

Germline loops: CDR1 LNHDA, CDR2 SQIVND (reference sequence). V gave up 4 bases and J gave up 5 bases; unmatched junction bases: 10. This CDR3 has 16 amino acids. The TCR comes from a man in his 60s with biphenotypic leukemia. Some clones in this sample may be carry-over from other donors' samples. This chain joins TRBV19 and TRBJ1-5; the match to TRBD1 covers 8 bases. Here the sequenced sample was peripheral blood mononuclear cells, taken before stem cell transplant. The CDR3 reads CASSNSGTGVHQPQHF. The DNA of the CDR3 is TGTGCCAGTAGTAATTCCGGGACAGGAGTACATCAGCCCCAGCATTTT. Together with reference TRBV19 and TRBJ1-5, the CDR3 gives the full variable domain: DGGITQSPKYLFRKEGQNVTLSCEQNLNHDAMYWYRQDPGQGLRLIYYSQIVNDFQKGDIAEGYSVSREKKESFPLTVTSAQKNPTAFYLCASSNSGTGVHQPQHFGDGTRLSIL.